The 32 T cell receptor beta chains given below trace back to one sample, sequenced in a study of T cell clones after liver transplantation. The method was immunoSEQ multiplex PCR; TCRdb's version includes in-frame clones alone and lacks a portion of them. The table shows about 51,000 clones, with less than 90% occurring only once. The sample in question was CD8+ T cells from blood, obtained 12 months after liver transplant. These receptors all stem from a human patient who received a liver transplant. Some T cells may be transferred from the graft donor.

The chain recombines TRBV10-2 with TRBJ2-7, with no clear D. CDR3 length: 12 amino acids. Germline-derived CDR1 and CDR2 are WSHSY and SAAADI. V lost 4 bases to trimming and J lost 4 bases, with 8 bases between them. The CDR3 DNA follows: TGCGCCAGCAGTGTGTTAGATTACGAGCAGTACTTC. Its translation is CASSVLDYEQYF.

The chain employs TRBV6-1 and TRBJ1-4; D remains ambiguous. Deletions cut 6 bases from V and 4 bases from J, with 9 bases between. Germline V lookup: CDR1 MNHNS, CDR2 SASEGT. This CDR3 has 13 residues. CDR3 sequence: CASRGYNNEKLFF. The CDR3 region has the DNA TGTGCCAGCAGGGGCTATAATAATGAAAAACTGTTTTTT.

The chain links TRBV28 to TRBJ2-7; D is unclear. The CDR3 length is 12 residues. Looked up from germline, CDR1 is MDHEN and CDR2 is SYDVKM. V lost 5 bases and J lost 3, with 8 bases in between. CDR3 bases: TGTGCCAGCAGTCCCCGGAGCTACGAGCAGTACTTC. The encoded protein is CASSPRSYEQYF.

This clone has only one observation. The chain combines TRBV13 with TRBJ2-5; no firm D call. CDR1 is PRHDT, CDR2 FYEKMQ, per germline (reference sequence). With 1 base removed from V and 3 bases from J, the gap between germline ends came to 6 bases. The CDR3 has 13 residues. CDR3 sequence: CASSLDIKETQYF. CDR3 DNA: TGTGCCAGCAGCTTAGACATAAAAGAGACCCAGTACTTC.

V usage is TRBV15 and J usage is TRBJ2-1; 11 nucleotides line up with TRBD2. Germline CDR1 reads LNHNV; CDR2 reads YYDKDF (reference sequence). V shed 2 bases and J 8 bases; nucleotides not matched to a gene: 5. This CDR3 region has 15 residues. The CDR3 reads CATSRPSGRPDEQFF. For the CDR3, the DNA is TGTGCCACCAGCAGACCTAGCGGGAGGCCAGATGAGCAGTTCTTC.

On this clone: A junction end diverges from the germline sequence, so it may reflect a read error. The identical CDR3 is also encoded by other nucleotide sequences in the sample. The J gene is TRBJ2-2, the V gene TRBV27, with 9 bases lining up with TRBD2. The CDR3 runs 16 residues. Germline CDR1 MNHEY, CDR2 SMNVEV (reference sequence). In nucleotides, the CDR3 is TGTGCCAGCAGTTTAAGGGTAGCGGGAGTCACCGGGGAGCTATTTTTT. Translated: CASSLRVAGVTGELFF.

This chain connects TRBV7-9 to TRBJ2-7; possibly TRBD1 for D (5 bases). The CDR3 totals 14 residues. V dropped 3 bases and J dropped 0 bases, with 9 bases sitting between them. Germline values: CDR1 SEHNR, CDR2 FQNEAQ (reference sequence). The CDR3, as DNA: TGTGCCAGCAGCTTGGCAGGGATCTCCTACGAGCAGTACTTC. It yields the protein CASSLAGISYEQYF. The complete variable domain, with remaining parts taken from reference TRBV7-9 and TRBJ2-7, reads DTGVSQNPRHKITKRGQNVTFRCDPISEHNRLYWYRQTLGQGPEFLTYFQNEAQLEKSRLLSDRFSAERPKGSFSTLEIQRTEQGDSAMYLCASSLAGISYEQYFGPGTRLTVT.

CDR3 in amino acids: CASRPRGDSFYGYTF. CDR3 DNA: TGTGCCAGTAGACCTCGAGGGGACAGCTTCTATGGCTACACCTTC. This chain connects TRBV27 to TRBJ1-2; 7 bases agree with TRBD1. CDR3 length: 15 amino acids. The V gene's germline CDR1 is MNHEY and CDR2 SMNVEV (reference sequence). J gave up 4 bases and V 9 bases, and 14 bases lay outside the gene matches.

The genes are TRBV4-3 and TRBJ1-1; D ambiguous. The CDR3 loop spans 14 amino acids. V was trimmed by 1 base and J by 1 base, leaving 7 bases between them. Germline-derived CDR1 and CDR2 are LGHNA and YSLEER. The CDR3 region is CASSQVEGNTEAFF. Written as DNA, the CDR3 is TGCGCCAGCAGCCAAGTCGAGGGGAACACTGAAGCTTTCTTT.

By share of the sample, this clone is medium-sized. The CDR3 nucleotides are TGTGCCAGCAAGGCCTTAGGTCCCAGCGAGCAGTACTTC. Amino acid sequence: CASKALGPSEQYF. This chain connects TRBV28 to TRBJ2-7, with no clear D. Germline-derived CDR1 and CDR2 are MDHEN and SYDVKM. This CDR3 has 13 amino acids. Trimming removed 7 bases from V and 6 bases from J, with 16 bases in between.

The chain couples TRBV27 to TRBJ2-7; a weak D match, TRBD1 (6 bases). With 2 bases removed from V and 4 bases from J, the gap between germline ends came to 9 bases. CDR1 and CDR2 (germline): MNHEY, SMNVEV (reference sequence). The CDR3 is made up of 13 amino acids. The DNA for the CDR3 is TGTGCCAGCAGTTTAGGCAGGGGTTACGAGCAGTACTTC. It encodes CASSLGRGYEQYF.

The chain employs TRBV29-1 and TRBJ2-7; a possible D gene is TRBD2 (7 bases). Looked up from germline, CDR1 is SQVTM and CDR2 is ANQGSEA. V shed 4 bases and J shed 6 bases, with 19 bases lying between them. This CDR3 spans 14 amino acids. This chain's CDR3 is CSVGGGGGFFEQYF. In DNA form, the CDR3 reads TGCAGCGTTGGAGGCGGGGGCGGTTTTTTCGAGCAGTACTTC.

CDR3 nucleotide sequence: TGTGCCAGCAGCTTGACTAGCGGGAGAGGTTACAATGAGCAGTTCTTC. Translation gives CASSLTSGRGYNEQFF. This chain uses TRBV7-9 with TRBJ2-1; 12 bases fit TRBD2. V was clipped by 3 bases and J by 4 bases; unmatched bases: 4. Germline values: CDR1 SEHNR, CDR2 FQNEAQ (reference sequence). The CDR3 covers 16 residues.

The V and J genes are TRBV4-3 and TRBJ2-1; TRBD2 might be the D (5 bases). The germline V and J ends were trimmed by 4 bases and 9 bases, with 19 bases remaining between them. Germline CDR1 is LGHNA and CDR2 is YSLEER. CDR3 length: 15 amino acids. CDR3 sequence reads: CASSRLTGNRGEQFF. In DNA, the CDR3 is TGCGCCAGCAGCCGCCTCACCGGGAACAGAGGTGAGCAGTTCTTC.

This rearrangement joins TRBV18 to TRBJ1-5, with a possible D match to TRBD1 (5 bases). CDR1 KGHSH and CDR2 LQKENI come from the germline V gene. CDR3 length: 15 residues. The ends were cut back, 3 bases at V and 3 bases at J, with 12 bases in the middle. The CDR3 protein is CASSPPGGVNQPQHF. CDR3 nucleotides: TGTGCCAGCTCACCGCCTGGAGGGGTCAATCAGCCCCAGCATTTT.

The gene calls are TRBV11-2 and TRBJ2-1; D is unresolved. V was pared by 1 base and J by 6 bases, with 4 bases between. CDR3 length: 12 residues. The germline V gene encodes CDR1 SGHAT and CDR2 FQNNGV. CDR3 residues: CASSLVLNEQFF. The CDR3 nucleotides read TGTGCCAGCAGCTTAGTTCTCAATGAGCAGTTCTTC.

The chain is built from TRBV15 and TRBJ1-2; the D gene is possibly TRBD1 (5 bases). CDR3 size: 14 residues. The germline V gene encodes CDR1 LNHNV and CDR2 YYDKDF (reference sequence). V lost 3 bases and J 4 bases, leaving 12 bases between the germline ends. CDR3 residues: CATSRAGAVYGYTF. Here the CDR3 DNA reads TGTGCCACCAGCAGGGCCGGGGCGGTCTATGGCTACACCTTC.

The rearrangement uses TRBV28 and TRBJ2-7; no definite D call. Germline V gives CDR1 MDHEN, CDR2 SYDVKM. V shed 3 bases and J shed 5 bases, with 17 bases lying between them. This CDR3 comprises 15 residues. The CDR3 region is CASSLETQSAHEQYF. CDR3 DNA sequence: TGTGCCAGCAGTTTGGAAACACAGTCTGCCCACGAGCAGTACTTC. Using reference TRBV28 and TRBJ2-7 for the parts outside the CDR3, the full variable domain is DVKVTQSSRYLVKRTGEKVFLECVQDMDHENMFWYRQDPGLGLRLIYFSYDVKMKEKGDIPEGYSVSREKKERFSLILESASTNQTSMYLCASSLETQSAHEQYFGPGTRLTVT.

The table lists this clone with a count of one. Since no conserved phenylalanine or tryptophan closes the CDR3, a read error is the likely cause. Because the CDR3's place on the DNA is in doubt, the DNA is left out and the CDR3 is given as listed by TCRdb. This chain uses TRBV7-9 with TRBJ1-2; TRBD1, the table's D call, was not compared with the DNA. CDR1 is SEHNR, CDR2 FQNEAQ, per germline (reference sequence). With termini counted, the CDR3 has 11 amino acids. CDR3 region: CASSLIQGAWV.

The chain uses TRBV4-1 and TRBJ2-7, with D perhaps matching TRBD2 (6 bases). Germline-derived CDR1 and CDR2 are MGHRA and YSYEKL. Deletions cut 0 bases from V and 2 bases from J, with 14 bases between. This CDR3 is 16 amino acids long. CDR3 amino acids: CASSQERAGWAYEQYF. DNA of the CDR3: TGCGCCAGCAGCCAAGAGAGGGCGGGGTGGGCCTACGAGCAGTACTTC.

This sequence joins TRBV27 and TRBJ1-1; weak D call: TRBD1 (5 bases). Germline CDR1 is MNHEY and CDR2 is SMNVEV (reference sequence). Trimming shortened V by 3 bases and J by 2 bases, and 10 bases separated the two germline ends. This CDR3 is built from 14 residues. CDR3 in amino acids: CASSFSRANTEAFF. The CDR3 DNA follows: TGTGCCAGCAGTTTCTCCAGGGCTAACACTGAAGCTTTCTTT.

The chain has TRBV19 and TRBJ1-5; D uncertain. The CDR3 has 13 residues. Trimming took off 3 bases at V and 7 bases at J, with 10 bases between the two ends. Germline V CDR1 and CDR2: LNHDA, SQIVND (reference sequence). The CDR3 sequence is CASSILTWQPQHF. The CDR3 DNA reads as TGTGCCAGTAGTATCCTCACATGGCAGCCCCAGCATTTT.

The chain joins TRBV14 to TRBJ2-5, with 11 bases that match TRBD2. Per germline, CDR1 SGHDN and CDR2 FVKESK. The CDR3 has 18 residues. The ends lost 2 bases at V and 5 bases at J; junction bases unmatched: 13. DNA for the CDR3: TGTGCCAGCAGCCAAAACACGGCTAGCGGGAGGATGAGGGAGACCCAGTACTTC. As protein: CASSQNTASGRMRETQYF.

CDR3 sequence reads: CASSLDGGRVTEAFF. The CDR3 coding sequence is TGTGCCAGCAGCTTGGATGGTGGTCGGGTTACTGAAGCTTTCTTT. The genes are TRBV7-9 and TRBJ1-1; no definite D call. Between the trimmed V and J ends, which lost 3 bases and 5 bases, there was a span of 16 bases. Per germline, CDR1 SEHNR and CDR2 FQNEAQ (reference sequence). This CDR3 comprises 15 residues.

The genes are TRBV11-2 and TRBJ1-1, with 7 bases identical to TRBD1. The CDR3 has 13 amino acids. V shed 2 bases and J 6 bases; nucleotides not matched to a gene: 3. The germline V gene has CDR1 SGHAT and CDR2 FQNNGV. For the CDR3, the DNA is TGTGCCAGCAGCTTATGGAGGGGGCCTGAAGCTTTCTTT. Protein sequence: CASSLWRGPEAFF.

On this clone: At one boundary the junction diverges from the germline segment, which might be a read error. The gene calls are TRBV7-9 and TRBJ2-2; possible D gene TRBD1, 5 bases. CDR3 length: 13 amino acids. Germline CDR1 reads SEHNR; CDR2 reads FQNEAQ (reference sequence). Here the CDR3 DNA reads TGTGCCAGCAGATTAGGGGTCGCCGGGGAGCTGTTTTTT. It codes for CASRLGVAGELFF.

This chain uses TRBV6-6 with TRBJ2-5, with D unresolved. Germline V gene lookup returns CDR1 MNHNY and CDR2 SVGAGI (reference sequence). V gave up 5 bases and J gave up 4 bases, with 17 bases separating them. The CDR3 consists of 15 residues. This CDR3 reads CASSLRLLLGETQYF. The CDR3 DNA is TGTGCCAGCAGTCTCCGACTTCTATTGGGAGAGACCCAGTACTTC.

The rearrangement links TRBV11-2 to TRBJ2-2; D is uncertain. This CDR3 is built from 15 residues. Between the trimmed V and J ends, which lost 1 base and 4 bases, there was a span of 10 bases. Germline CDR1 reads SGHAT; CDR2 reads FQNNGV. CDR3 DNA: TGTGCCAGCAGCTTAGTGTTTGTCGGCACCGGGGAGCTGTTTTTT. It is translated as CASSLVFVGTGELFF.

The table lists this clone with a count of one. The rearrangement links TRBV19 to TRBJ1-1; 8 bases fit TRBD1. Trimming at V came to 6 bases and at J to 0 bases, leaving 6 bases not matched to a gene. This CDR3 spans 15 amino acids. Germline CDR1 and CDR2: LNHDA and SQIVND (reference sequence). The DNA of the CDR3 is TGTGCCAGTAGCGGGACAGGCCACATGAACACTGAAGCTTTCTTT. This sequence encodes CASSGTGHMNTEAFF. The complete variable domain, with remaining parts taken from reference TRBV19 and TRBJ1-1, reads DGGITQSPKYLFRKEGQNVTLSCEQNLNHDAMYWYRQDPGQGLRLIYYSQIVNDFQKGDIAEGYSVSREKKESFPLTVTSAQKNPTAFYLCASSGTGHMNTEAFFGQGTRLTVV.

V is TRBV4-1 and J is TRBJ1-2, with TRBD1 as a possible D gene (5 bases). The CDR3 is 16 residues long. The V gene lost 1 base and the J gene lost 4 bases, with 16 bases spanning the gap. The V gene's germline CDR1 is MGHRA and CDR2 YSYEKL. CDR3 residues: CASSQAAAGTLYGYTF. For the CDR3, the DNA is TGCGCCAGCAGCCAAGCGGCGGCAGGGACCCTCTATGGCTACACCTTC.

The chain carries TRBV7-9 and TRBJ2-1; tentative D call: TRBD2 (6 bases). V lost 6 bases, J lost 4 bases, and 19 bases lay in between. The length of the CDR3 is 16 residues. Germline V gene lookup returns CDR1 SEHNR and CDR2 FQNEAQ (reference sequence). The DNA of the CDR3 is TGTGCCAGCAGGGCCCCTTGGGGGAGGCCTTACAATGAGCAGTTCTTC. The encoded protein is CASRAPWGRPYNEQFF.

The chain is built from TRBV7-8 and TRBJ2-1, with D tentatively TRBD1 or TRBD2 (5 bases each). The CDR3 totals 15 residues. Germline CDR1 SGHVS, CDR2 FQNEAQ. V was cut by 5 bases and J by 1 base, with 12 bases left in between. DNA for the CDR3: TGTGCCAGCAGCCCATGGGGCGGGTCCTACAATGAGCAGTTCTTC. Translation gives CASSPWGGSYNEQFF.